The 29 T cell receptor beta chains listed next were all sequenced from one sample in a study of blood T cell repertoires in COVID-19. Here immunoSEQ multiplex PCR was the method, and the copy in TCRdb shows in-frame clones only, minus some. The sample yields about 210,000 clones, about 83% seen once. Sequenced sample: peripheral blood. The receptors stem from a man in his forties or fifties with active or convalescent COVID-19.

The chain joins TRBV4-2 to TRBJ2-7; 9 nucleotides align to TRBD1. The CDR3 contains 16 residues. The germline gives CDR1 LGHNA, CDR2 YNFKEQ. V lost 1 base, J lost 7 bases, and 11 bases stayed unmatched. CDR3 sequence reads: CASSQVKDRGLGEQYF. CDR3 nucleotide sequence: TGTGCCAGCAGCCAAGTTAAGGACAGGGGTCTCGGGGAGCAGTACTTC.

This chain connects TRBV7-9 to TRBJ1-5, with unresolved D. The CDR3 is made up of 13 amino acids. Trimming took 1 base from V and 6 from J, leaving 7 bases between them. CDR1 and CDR2 (germline): SEHNR, FQNEAQ (reference sequence). The CDR3 sequence: CASSLDGPQPQHF. CDR3 nucleotides: TGTGCCAGCAGCTTAGATGGGCCTCAGCCCCAGCATTTT.

The J gene is TRBJ1-2, the V gene TRBV12-3 or TRBV12-4, with 7 bases aligning to TRBD1. This CDR3 spans 13 amino acids. V shed 4 bases and J 4 bases; nucleotides not matched to a gene: 3. The CDR3 region has the DNA TGTGCCAGCAGTTCGGGGACAGTCTATGGCTACACCTTC. Translation: CASSSGTVYGYTF.

The DNA for the CDR3 is TGTGCCACCCAACACAGTTCAGAGACCCAGTACTTC. Translated: CATQHSSETQYF. The rearrangement uses TRBV25-1 and TRBJ2-5; the D is unclear. Trimming removed 10 bases from V and 4 bases from J, with 13 bases in between. CDR1 is MGHDK and CDR2 is SYGVNS in the germline V gene. The CDR3 covers 12 residues.

The chain couples TRBV28 to TRBJ2-7; D is perhaps TRBD2 (5 bases). The CDR3 has 13 amino acids. CDR1 is MDHEN, CDR2 SYDVKM, per germline. Trimming took off 10 bases at V and 4 bases at J, with 17 bases between the two ends. CDR3 sequence (DNA): TGTGCCACCGTGGACTCTTTACTATACGAGCAGTACTTC. Translated: CATVDSLLYEQYF.

This clone appeared once. The J gene is TRBJ2-3, the V gene TRBV6-1; 7 bases are a match to TRBD2. Germline V CDR1 and CDR2: MNHNS, SASEGT. CDR3 size: 16 residues. With 2 bases clipped from V and 0 bases from J, the junction kept 5 bases outside the gene matches. CDR3 nucleotides: TGTGCCAGCAGTGAATTCCCTAGCGGAAGCACAGATACGCAGTATTTT. Encoded protein: CASSEFPSGSTDTQYF.

This chain links TRBV6-2 or TRBV6-3 with TRBJ1-4; weak D call: TRBD1 (5 bases). There are 15 residues in the CDR3. In germline, CDR1 is MNHEY, CDR2 SVGEGT. Deletions cut 0 bases from V and 4 bases from J, with 9 bases between. The CDR3 DNA sequence: TGTGCCAGCAGTTACTCGATGACAGATAATGAAAAACTGTTTTTT. Encoded protein: CASSYSMTDNEKLFF.

The chain recombines TRBV6-1 with TRBJ1-2; 8 bases are a match to TRBD1. After removal of 2 bases from V and 4 bases from J, the junction contained 12 bases not matched to a gene. CDR1 and CDR2 (germline): MNHNS, SASEGT. The CDR3 sequence is 17 residues long. The CDR3 DNA follows: TGTGCCAGCAGTGAAAGCTCAACAGGGGGTTTCGGCTATGGCTACACCTTC. Protein: CASSESSTGGFGYGYTF.

This clone has more than one count but fewer than ten. The J gene is TRBJ1-2, the V gene TRBV6-1; D uncertain. Trimming cost V 2 bases and J 5 bases, with 9 bases left between them. The V gene's germline CDR1 is MNHNS and CDR2 SASEGT. CDR3 size: 13 residues. The CDR3 protein is CASSEWLGYGYTF. CDR3 DNA: TGTGCCAGCAGTGAATGGCTAGGTTATGGCTACACCTTC.

The chain joins TRBV7-9 to TRBJ1-3; 10 bases map to TRBD1. Per the germline V gene, CDR1 is SEHNR and CDR2 is FQNEAQ (reference sequence). CDR3 size: 15 residues. V lost 5 bases, J lost 3 bases, and 4 bases stayed unmatched. The CDR3 is CASSDRDRGGNTIYF. The CDR3 DNA reads as TGTGCCAGCAGCGACAGGGACAGGGGTGGAAACACCATATATTTT.

This clone was seen once. The rearrangement joins TRBV7-2 to TRBJ2-1, with a tentative D call TRBD2 (6 bases). Germline V gene data show CDR1 as SGHTA and CDR2 as FQGNSA. Trimming left V 0 bases short and J 9 bases short, with 18 bases between. The CDR3 loop spans 16 amino acids. The CDR3 loop is CASSLAGSGRFSEQFF. As DNA, the CDR3 is TGTGCCAGCAGCTTAGCAGGTAGCGGTCGGTTTAGTGAGCAGTTCTTC.

The chain carries TRBV6-5 and TRBJ2-1; 10 nucleotides agree with TRBD1. From germline, CDR1 is MNHEY and CDR2 SVGAGI. Losses at the gene ends were 2 bases for V and 4 bases for J; bases not matched to a gene: 2. The CDR3 contains 15 residues. Here the CDR3 reads CASSYGTGAYNEQFF. The DNA for the CDR3 is TGTGCCAGCAGTTACGGGACAGGGGCGTACAATGAGCAGTTCTTC.

This chain connects TRBV28 to TRBJ1-2; D might be TRBD1 (5 bases). Germline lookup yields CDR1 MDHEN and CDR2 SYDVKM. CDR3 length equals 16 residues. Between the trimmed V and J ends, which lost 1 base and 2 bases, there was a span of 14 bases. The CDR3, as DNA: TGTGCCAGCAGTTTATCTGGGGCAGGTTGGAACTATGGCTACACCTTC. As protein: CASSLSGAGWNYGYTF.

Notes on this clone: Within the sample, other DNA sequences also encode this same CDR3. This chain links TRBV5-4 with TRBJ2-2, with TRBD2 matching 13 bases. The CDR3 length is 16 residues. The ends lost 0 bases at V and 4 bases at J; junction bases unmatched: 0. Germline V CDR1 and CDR2: SGHNT, YYREEE (reference sequence). The CDR3 reads CASSLGLAGGTGELFF. The DNA for the CDR3 is TGTGCCAGCAGCTTGGGACTAGCGGGAGGCACCGGGGAGCTGTTTTTT.

The chain is built from TRBV7-3 and TRBJ2-3; TRBD2 matches 8 bases. J was trimmed by 1 base and V by 5 bases; bases with no gene match: 8. CDR3 size: 16 residues. Germline CDR1 reads SGHTA; CDR2 reads FQGTGA. The CDR3 loop reads CASSTRGGSGTDTQYF. The CDR3 DNA follows: TGTGCCAGCAGCACCCGCGGGGGGTCCGGCACAGATACGCAGTATTTT.

The chain joins TRBV14 to TRBJ1-2; 7 bases line up with TRBD1. The germline V gene has CDR1 SGHDN and CDR2 FVKESK. There are 15 residues in the CDR3. Losses at the gene ends were 0 bases for V and 4 bases for J; bases not matched to a gene: 5. For the CDR3, the DNA is TGTGCCAGCAGCCAAGATCTTGGGACAGCCTATGGCTACACCTTC. Translating it yields CASSQDLGTAYGYTF. Full variable domain (outside the CDR3, taken from reference TRBV14 and TRBJ1-2): EAGVTQFPSHSVIEKGQTVTLRCDPISGHDNLYWYRRVMGKEIKFLLHFVKESKQDESGMPNNRFLAERTGGTYSTLKVQPAELEDSGVYFCASSQDLGTAYGYTFGSGTRLTVV.

The genes are TRBV11-2 and TRBJ1-4, with D possibly TRBD1 on 6 matching bases. CDR1 and CDR2 (germline): SGHAT, FQNNGV. V was pared by 0 bases and J by 0 bases, with 14 bases between. The CDR3 has 18 amino acids. The CDR3 DNA is TGTGCCAGCAGCTTAGAAAGGACAGCTCTCGCAACTAATGAAAAACTGTTTTTT. Translation: CASSLERTALATNEKLFF.

This sequence joins TRBV28 and TRBJ1-5; 8 bases are shared with TRBD1. Germline loops: CDR1 MDHEN, CDR2 SYDVKM. The CDR3 length is 15 residues. Losses at the gene ends were 2 bases for V and 3 bases for J; bases not matched to a gene: 3. The CDR3 bases are TGTGCCAGCAGTTTAAACAGGGGGAACAATCAGCCCCAGCATTTT. Amino acids: CASSLNRGNNQPQHF.

The V and J genes are TRBV11-3 and TRBJ2-3, with D perhaps matching TRBD1 (5 bases). The length of the CDR3 is 14 residues. Trimming pared 5 bases from V and 0 bases from J, leaving 9 bases between. Germline loops: CDR1 SGHNT, CDR2 YENEEA. The CDR3 DNA reads TGTGCCAGCAGCCAGACAGCTAGCACAGATACGCAGTATTTT. Translating it yields CASSQTASTDTQYF.

The chain is built from TRBV7-9 and TRBJ1-1; D gene ambiguous. The CDR3 is 15 amino acids. The ends were cut back, 1 base at V and 0 bases at J, with 9 bases in the middle. Germline loops: CDR1 SEHNR, CDR2 FQNEAQ (reference sequence). The CDR3 DNA sequence: TGTGCCAGCAGCTTAGGGAGCGACCTGAACACTGAAGCTTTCTTT. Its translation is CASSLGSDLNTEAFF.

The rearrangement links TRBV2 to TRBJ2-1; 7 bases agree with TRBD2. The germline V gene has CDR1 SNHLY and CDR2 FYNNEI. V shed 5 bases, J shed 1 base, and the junction held 8 bases outside the gene matches. The length of the CDR3 is 16 residues. The CDR3 nucleotides read TGTGCCAGCAGTCCCCGCCTAGCGGAATCCTACAATGAGCAGTTCTTC. Its protein product is CASSPRLAESYNEQFF.

This clone was seen once. V usage is TRBV20-1 and J usage is TRBJ2-2, with D hard to call. V lost 3 bases and J lost 2, with 7 bases in between. Germline CDR1 DFQATT, CDR2 SNEGSKA (reference sequence). The CDR3 spans 13 residues. As DNA, the CDR3 is TGCAGTGCTAGTACGGGTAACACCGGGGAGCTGTTTTTT. It yields the protein CSASTGNTGELFF.

V is TRBV24-1 and J is TRBJ1-4; 8 bases map to TRBD1. CDR1 is KGHDR and CDR2 is SFDVKD in the germline V gene. The CDR3 runs to 16 residues. The junction had 9 bases not matched to a gene; V was cut back by 4 bases and J by 6 bases. Here the CDR3 DNA reads TGTGCCACCAGTGACCCCTCACAGGGGGGGGATGAAAAACTGTTTTTT. This translates into CATSDPSQGGDEKLFF.

The chain recombines TRBV3-1 (or the pseudogene TRBV3-2) with TRBJ1-2, with D unclear. V dropped 0 bases and J dropped 4 bases, with 6 bases sitting between them. This CDR3 region has 13 residues. Germline lookup yields CDR1 LGHDT and CDR2 YNNKEL (reference sequence). The CDR3 loop is CASSQEVGYGYTF. Written as DNA, the CDR3 is TGTGCCAGCAGCCAAGAGGTCGGCTATGGCTACACCTTC.

This clone appeared a single time. The genes are TRBV30 and TRBJ1-1, with D unresolved. This CDR3 has 13 amino acids. CDR1 and CDR2 (germline): GTSNPN, SVGIG (reference sequence). The germline V and J ends were trimmed by 4 bases and 6 bases, with 15 bases remaining between them. CDR3 coding DNA: TGTGCCTGGACACTTATCGGAACAGCTGAAGCTTTCTTT. Its protein is CAWTLIGTAEAFF.

In nucleotides, the CDR3 is TGTGCCAGCAGTCATTCGAAGGGGGCCCCGAACACTGAAGCTTTCTTT. Translated: CASSHSKGAPNTEAFF. This chain uses TRBV27 with TRBJ1-1, with 7 positions matching TRBD1. Trimming took 5 bases from V and 1 from J; bases not matched to a gene: 10. This CDR3 contains 16 residues. Per germline, CDR1 MNHEY and CDR2 SMNVEV (reference sequence).

CDR3 nucleotide sequence: TGTGCCATCAGTGAAACAGGGGGCTTCTCCTACGAGCAGTACTTC. The encoded protein is CAISETGGFSYEQYF. The V gene is TRBV10-3, the J gene TRBJ2-7; TRBD1 aligns across 9 bases. Germline values: CDR1 ENHRY, CDR2 SYGVKD. With V trimmed by 3 bases and J by 0 bases, 3 bases remained unmatched. The CDR3 covers 15 residues.

The genes are TRBV6-5 and TRBJ1-5; TRBD1 agrees at 10 bases. Per germline, CDR1 MNHEY and CDR2 SVGAGI. With V trimmed by 4 bases and J by 3 bases, 3 bases remained unmatched. There are 15 residues in the CDR3. The DNA for the CDR3 is TGTGCCAGCAGTTCGACAGGGGGCTTCAATCAGCCCCAGCATTTT. The encoded protein is CASSSTGGFNQPQHF.

The chain is built from TRBV19 and TRBJ1-2, with TRBD1 identical over 8 bases. J gave up 8 bases and V 6 bases, and 20 bases lay outside the gene matches. CDR1 and CDR2 (germline): LNHDA, SQIVND (reference sequence). The CDR3 totals 17 residues. The CDR3 sequence: CASSRLTPLTGAGGYTF. The DNA for the CDR3 is TGTGCCAGTAGCAGACTGACCCCTTTGACAGGGGCAGGGGGCTACACCTTC.